This T cell receptor (beta chain) originates from a study of control samples from healthy donors and cancer patients. The data were produced by immunoSEQ multiplex PCR, yet TCRdb's version contains in-frame clones alone and is incomplete. The sample carries some 120,000 clones, less than 95% recorded once. Trimming stripped 4 bases from V and 8 bases from J, with 14 bases between. CDR3 size: 14 residues. CDR1 is LGHNA and CDR2 is YSLEER in the germline V gene. The genes are TRBV4-3 and TRBJ1-4, with D unresolved. The sample was blood. The TCR originated in a man aged 25-40 years in good health. The CDR3 DNA follows: TGCGCCAGCAGCCCCAGGCTTTTGGCGGAAAAACTGTTTTTT. Amino acid sequence: CASSPRLLAEKLFF.